Listed below are T cell receptor beta chains from one sample, sequenced in a study of blood T cell repertoires in COVID-19. Only in-frame clones appear in the TCRdb table, and some are missing; sequencing was by immunoSEQ multiplex PCR. The sample contains 60,000 to 65,000 clones, roughly 80% of which appear only once. Sequencing was performed on peripheral blood. Every receptor here comes from a middle-aged man with COVID-19, enrolled during active disease. CDR3s leave out the opening cysteine and the closing phenylalanine or tryptophan. D genes are given only for firm matches.

ASSRTNRVQGEQY	13	TRBJ2-7	TRBV6-2/TRBV6-3	NA
ATQGTAYSNQPQH	13	TRBJ1-5	TRBV19	NA
ASTSTGPWTEY	11	TRBJ2-7	TRBV3-1/TRBV3-2	NA
ATSRGGGRGDEKLF	14	TRBJ1-4	TRBV15	NA
ASKTRFARRAQETQY	15	TRBJ2-5	TRBV2	NA
ASSLRSTEAF	10	TRBJ1-1	TRBV7-8	NA
ATTRQGNSGNTIY	13	TRBJ1-3	TRBV19	TRBD1
ASSLVLTEAF	10	TRBJ1-1	TRBV7-2	NA
ASSPGSSVLTDTQY	14	TRBJ2-3	TRBV9	NA
ASSPTGGLISPLH	13	TRBJ1-6	TRBV5-6	TRBD1
SASRGENQPQH	11	TRBJ1-5	TRBV20-1	NA
TSSVHGSSYNSPLH	14	TRBJ1-6	TRBV1	NA
ASSDSGKGVDTQY	13	TRBJ2-3	TRBV6-4	NA
ASSSNRGAEAF	11	TRBJ1-1	TRBV2	TRBD1
ASSEGTGQETQY	12	TRBJ2-5	TRBV2	NA
ASRPRGSTNEKLF	13	TRBJ1-4	TRBV27	NA
ASFHSGTSGNDEQF	14	TRBJ2-1	TRBV5-5	TRBD2
ASSVQSTNEKLF	12	TRBJ1-4	TRBV9	NA
ASSEKEGAHGYT	12	TRBJ1-2	TRBV6-1	NA
ASSPGQGDGYT	11	TRBJ1-2	TRBV18	TRBD1
AWSLLQGYEQY	11	TRBJ2-7	TRBV30	NA
ASRGLAGPYNEQF	13	TRBJ2-1	TRBV27	TRBD2
ASSLATGTGIATEAF	15	TRBJ1-1	TRBV7-9	TRBD1
ASRTQGVAGELF	12	TRBJ2-2	TRBV28	TRBD1
ASNLQGYNEQF	11	TRBJ2-1	TRBV6-5	NA
ASSLNRGNTEAF	12	TRBJ1-1	TRBV28	TRBD1
ASSLDRGLVGQF	12	TRBJ2-1	TRBV7-2	NA
ASSQYVGSVTDTQY	14	TRBJ2-3	TRBV4-3	NA
ASSSLLGGIGSYT	13	TRBJ1-2	TRBV28	NA
ASSTRQGSNQPQH	13	TRBJ1-5	TRBV19	TRBD1
ASSLAPPGQGSNEKLF	16	TRBJ1-4	TRBV5-1	TRBD1
ASSLVAATGELF	12	TRBJ2-2	TRBV2	NA
ASRRLAGASTYEQY	14	TRBJ2-7	TRBV7-2	TRBD2
ASRTQGAGTEAF	12	TRBJ1-1	TRBV14	TRBD1
AWSGRARVEKLF	12	TRBJ1-4	TRBV30	NA
ASSIEPLGNQPQH	13	TRBJ1-5	TRBV19	NA
ASSPTGGYTGELF	13	TRBJ2-2	TRBV18	TRBD1
ASRLTGSNYGYT	12	TRBJ1-2	TRBV28	TRBD1
ASSLRGNILT	10	TRBJ2-6	TRBV5-5	NA
ASSEQVGAIETQY	13	TRBJ2-5	TRBV7-8	NA
ASSLQGLTGNTIY	13	TRBJ1-3	TRBV5-6	NA
AWSVGGSGANVLT	13	TRBJ2-6	TRBV30	NA
ASSLVVGSPPYEQY	14	TRBJ2-7	TRBV5-6	NA
ASSQRGSSEAF	11	TRBJ1-1	TRBV2	NA
ASSRQGRVF	9	TRBJ2-2	TRBV19	TRBD1
ASSQSGAGPSYGYT	14	TRBJ1-2	TRBV4-3	NA
ASGWGQGSYEQY	12	TRBJ2-7	TRBV7-2	TRBD1
ASSESWVSGAQY	12	TRBJ2-5	TRBV6-1	NA
ASLSPGGLTYEQY	13	TRBJ2-7	TRBV7-9	NA
ASSPTVGANEKLF	13	TRBJ1-4	TRBV11-2	NA
ASRQGQGAVSPLH	13	TRBJ1-6	TRBV6-5	TRBD1
ASSSGQGFETQY	12	TRBJ2-5	TRBV27	TRBD1